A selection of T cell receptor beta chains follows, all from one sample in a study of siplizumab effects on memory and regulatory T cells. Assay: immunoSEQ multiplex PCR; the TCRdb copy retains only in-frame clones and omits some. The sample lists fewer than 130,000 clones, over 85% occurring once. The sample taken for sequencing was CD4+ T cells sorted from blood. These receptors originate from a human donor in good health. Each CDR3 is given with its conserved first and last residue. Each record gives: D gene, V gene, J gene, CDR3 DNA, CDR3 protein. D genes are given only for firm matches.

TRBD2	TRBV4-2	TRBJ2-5	TGTGCCAGCAGCCACTCCATAGCGGGGGGGCAGGAGACCCAGTACTTC	CASSHSIAGGQETQYF
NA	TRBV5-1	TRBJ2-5	TGCGCCAGCAGCTTGGCCGGGGTGCCGGGAGAGACCCAGTACTTC	CASSLAGVPGETQYF
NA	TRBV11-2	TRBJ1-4	TGTGCCAGCAGCCACTGGGGGCCGGGTGAAAAACTGTTTTTT	CASSHWGPGEKLFF
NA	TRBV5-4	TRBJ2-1	TGTGCCAGCAGCTTCAGGGTCTCAAATGAGCAGTTCTTC	CASSFRVSNEQFF
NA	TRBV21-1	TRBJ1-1	TGTGCCAGCAGGTGGGGACAGGGGGGAGGAGACACTGAAGCTTTCTTT	CASRWGQGGGDTEAFF
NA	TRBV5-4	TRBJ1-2	TGTGCCAGCAGCTTGCTTGGGGTCTGGGGCTACACCTTC	CASSLLGVWGYTF
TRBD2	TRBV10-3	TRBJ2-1	TGTGCCATCAGTGAATCCCAGGCTAGCGGGATTGGTGAGCAGTTCTTC	CAISESQASGIGEQFF
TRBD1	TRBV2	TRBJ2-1	TGTGCCAGCAGTGAGGGGACAGGGTCTTCCTTGTTAATCTTC	CASSEGTGSSLLIF
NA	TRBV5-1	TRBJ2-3	TGCGCCAGCAGCTTGGGGCAGGAGTTCACAGATACGCAGTATTTT	CASSLGQEFTDTQYF
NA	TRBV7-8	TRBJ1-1	TGTGCCAGCAGCTCCCCCCGCGACAGGCCGGCCGATGTCGGCACTGAAGCTTTCTTT	CASSSPRDRPADVGTEAFF
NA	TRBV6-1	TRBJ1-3	TGTGCCAGCAGTGAAGCGCCGGGGGTGACCATATATTTT	CASSEAPGVTIYF
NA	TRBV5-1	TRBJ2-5	TGCGCCAGCAGCATCCAAGAGACCCAGTACTTC	CASSIQETQYF
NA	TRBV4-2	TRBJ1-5	TGTGCCAGCAGCCAAGATCGGCCGGGGCCCACAGCCAATCAGCCCCAGCATTTT	CASSQDRPGPTANQPQHF